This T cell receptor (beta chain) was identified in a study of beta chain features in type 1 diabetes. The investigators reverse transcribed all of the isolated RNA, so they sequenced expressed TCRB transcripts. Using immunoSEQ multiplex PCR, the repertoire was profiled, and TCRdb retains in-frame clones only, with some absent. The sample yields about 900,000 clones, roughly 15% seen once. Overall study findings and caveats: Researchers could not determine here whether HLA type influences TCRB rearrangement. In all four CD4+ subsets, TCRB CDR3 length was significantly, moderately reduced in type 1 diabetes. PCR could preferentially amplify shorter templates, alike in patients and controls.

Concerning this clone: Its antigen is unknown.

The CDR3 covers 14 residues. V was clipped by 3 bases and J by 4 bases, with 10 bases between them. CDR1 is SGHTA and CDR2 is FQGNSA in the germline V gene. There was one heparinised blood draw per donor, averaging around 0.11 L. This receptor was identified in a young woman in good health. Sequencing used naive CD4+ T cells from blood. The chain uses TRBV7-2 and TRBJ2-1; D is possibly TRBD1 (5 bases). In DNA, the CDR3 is TGTGCCAGCAGCTTTCGTAACAGGTACAATGAGCAGTTCTTC. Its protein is CASSFRNRYNEQFF.